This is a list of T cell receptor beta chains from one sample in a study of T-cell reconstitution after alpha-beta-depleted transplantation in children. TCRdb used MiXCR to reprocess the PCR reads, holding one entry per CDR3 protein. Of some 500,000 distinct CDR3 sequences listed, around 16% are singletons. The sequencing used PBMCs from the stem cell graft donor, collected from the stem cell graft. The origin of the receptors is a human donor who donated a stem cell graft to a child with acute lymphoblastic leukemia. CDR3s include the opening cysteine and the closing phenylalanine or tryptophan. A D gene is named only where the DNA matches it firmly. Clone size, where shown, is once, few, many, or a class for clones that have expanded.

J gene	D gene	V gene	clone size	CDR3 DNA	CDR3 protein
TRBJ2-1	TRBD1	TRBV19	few	TGTGCCAGTAGCTTCCGACAGGGCCCCTACAATGAGCAGTTCTTC	CASSFRQGPYNEQFF
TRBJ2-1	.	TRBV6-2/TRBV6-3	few	TGTGCCAGCAGGCACTTGGAGGGGTGGGGTGAGCAGTTCTTC	CASRHLEGWGEQFF
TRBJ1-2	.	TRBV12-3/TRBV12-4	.	TGTGCCAGCAGTCCACTACAGGGCTACTATGGCTACACCTTC	CASSPLQGYYGYTF
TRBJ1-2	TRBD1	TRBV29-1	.	TGCAGCGTTGATATGGGACAGGGACTCTCAGGTGGCTACACCTTC	CSVDMGQGLSGGYTF
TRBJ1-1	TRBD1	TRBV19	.	TGTGCCGCAAAGACAGGGGCGAACACTGAAGCTTTCTTT	CAAKTGANTEAFF
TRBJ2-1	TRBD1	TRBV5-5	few	TGTGCCAGCAGCCATCAGACAGGGGGCGCCTACAATGAGCAGTTCTTC	CASSHQTGGAYNEQFF
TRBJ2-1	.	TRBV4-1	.	TGCGCCAGCAGCCAAGAAGGGAATGCCTACAATGAGCAGTTCTTC	CASSQEGNAYNEQFF
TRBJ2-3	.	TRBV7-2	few	TGTGCCAGCAGCTTAGCGCTTTCTCTTAGCACAGATACGCAGTATTTT	CASSLALSLSTDTQYF
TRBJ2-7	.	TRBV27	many	TGTGCCAGCAGTTTACTCGGGCCCGACTATTACGAGCAGTACTTC	CASSLLGPDYYEQYF
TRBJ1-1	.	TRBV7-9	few	TGTGCCAGCAGCCCCTCAGGGCCGGGGAACACTGAAGCTTTCTTT	CASSPSGPGNTEAFF
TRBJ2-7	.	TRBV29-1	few	TGCAGCGTTGAGTTGGGACACAGCCACGAGCAGTACTTC	CSVELGHSHEQYF
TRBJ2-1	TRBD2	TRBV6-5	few	TGTGCCAGCAGCTTGACTAGCGGGATTCCCGATGAGCAGTTCTTC	CASSLTSGIPDEQFF
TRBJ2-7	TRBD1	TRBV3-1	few	TGTGCCAGCAGCACACCGGGACAGGGCTCGGGGGAGCAGTACTTC	CASSTPGQGSGEQYF
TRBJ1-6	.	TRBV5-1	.	TGCGCCAGCAGCGTTGCAGGGGAGTGGAATTCACCCCTCCACTTT	CASSVAGEWNSPLHF
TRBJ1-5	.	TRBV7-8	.	TGTGCCAGCAGCTTATCGGCGGGGCGGGCAGGGCCCCAGCATTTT	CASSLSAGRAGPQHF
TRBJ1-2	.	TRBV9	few	TGTGCCAGCAGCGAGAGCGGTAACTATGGCTACACCTTC	CASSESGNYGYTF
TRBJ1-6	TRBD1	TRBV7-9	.	TGTGCCAGCCTGGGACAGGGAAAGATTAATTCACCCCTCCACTTT	CASLGQGKINSPLHF
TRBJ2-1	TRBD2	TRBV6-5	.	TGTGCCAGCAGGAAACCGACTAGCCACAATGAGCAGTTCTTC	CASRKPTSHNEQFF
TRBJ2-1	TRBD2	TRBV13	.	TGTGCCAGCAGACTCGGGACTAGCGCCTACAATGAGCAGTTCTTC	CASRLGTSAYNEQFF
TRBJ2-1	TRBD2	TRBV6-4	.	TGTGCCAGCCTAATGGTGGCTAGCGGGAGGGGCTACTACAATGAGCAGTTCTTC	CASLMVASGRGYYNEQFF
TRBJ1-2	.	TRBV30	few	TGTGCCCTATTCTTCCGGACAGCCTATTATGGCTACACCTTC	CALFFRTAYYGYTF
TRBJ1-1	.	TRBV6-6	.	TGTGCCCTCAACAGGATGAACACTGAAGCTTTCTTT	CALNRMNTEAFF
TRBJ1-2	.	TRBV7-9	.	TGTGCCAGCAGCTTAGCATATACCGGGACACCGTATGGCTACACCTTC	CASSLAYTGTPYGYTF
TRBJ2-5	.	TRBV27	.	TGTGCCAGCAGGTCCCTACAGGGGCCCCCCGGGGGCCAGTACTTC	CASRSLQGPPGGQYF
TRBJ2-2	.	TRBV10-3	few	TGTGCCATCAGTGGGCTGGGGGCAGTCACCGGGGAGCTGTTTTTT	CAISGLGAVTGELFF
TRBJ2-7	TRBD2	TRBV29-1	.	TGCAGCGTACGGACTAGCGGGAACGAGCAGTACTTC	CSVRTSGNEQYF
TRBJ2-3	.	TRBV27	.	TGTGCCAGCAGTAAACAGGGTCTGGATACGCAGTATTTT	CASSKQGLDTQYF
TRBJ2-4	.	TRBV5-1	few	TGCGCCAGAAACGGACAGATCCTTGTAGCCAAAAACATTCAGTACTTC	CARNGQILVAKNIQYF
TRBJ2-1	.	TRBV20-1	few	TGCAGTGCTAGAGATGTATGGAGCGGACCCTACAATGAGCAGTTCTTC	CSARDVWSGPYNEQFF
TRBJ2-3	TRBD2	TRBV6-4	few	TGTGCCAGCAGTGACCGACTAGCGGGAGGGCCAGATACGCAGTATTTT	CASSDRLAGGPDTQYF
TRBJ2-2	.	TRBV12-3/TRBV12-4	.	TGTGCCACCAGGGGTGAGGGGGGGGCCGGGGAGCTGTTTTTT	CATRGEGGAGELFF
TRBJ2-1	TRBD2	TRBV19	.	TGTGCCAGTAGCCTGGGACTAGCGGCCTTAGAGCAGTTCTTC	CASSLGLAALEQFF
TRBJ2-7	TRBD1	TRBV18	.	TGTGCCAGCTCACTCTCGAGGACAGGGTTTCACGAGCAGTACTTC	CASSLSRTGFHEQYF
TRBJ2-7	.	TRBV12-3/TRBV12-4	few	TGTGCCAGCAGTCTCTGGGGAGGCACCTACGAGCAGTACTTC	CASSLWGGTYEQYF
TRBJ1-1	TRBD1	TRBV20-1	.	TGCAGTGCTAGAGCCGGGACAGGGGGGGCCACTGAAGCTTTCTTT	CSARAGTGGATEAFF
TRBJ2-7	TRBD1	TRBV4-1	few	TGCGCCAGCAGCCAAGGACGTGGGGACAGGGGATACGAGCAGTACTTC	CASSQGRGDRGYEQYF
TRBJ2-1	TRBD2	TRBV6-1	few	TGTGCCAGCAGATGGACTAGCGGGAGATACAATGAGCAGTTCTTC	CASRWTSGRYNEQFF
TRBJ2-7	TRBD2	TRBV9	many	TGTGCCAGCAGCGTAGGCGGGAGGGGCTACGAGCAGTACTTC	CASSVGGRGYEQYF
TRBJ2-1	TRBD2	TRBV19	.	TGTGCCAGTAGTCCGAGCGGGAGCGGGTACAATGAGCAGTTCTTC	CASSPSGSGYNEQFF
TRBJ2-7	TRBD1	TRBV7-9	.	TGTGCCAGCAGCCCAGAAACAGGGGGCCCCCCGTACTTC	CASSPETGGPPYF
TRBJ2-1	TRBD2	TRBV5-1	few	TGCGCCAGCAGTCCACTTTCCTTTAGCGGGGGAAACTACAATGAGCAGTTCTTC	CASSPLSFSGGNYNEQFF